Described below is a single T cell receptor beta chain sequence and its context. Its matching antigen is unknown. CDR3 length: 15 residues. Unmatched junction bases numbered 4, after V lost 0 bases and J lost 5 bases. From germline, CDR1 is MNHEY and CDR2 SVGAGI. The record originates from a study of CD8 T cells in Susac syndrome. Study-wide findings and caveats: Regarding the TCR sequencing and HLA analysis, the study admitted that a relatively small number of individuals were involved.

The multiple sclerosis control group comprised treatment-naive patients with stable or active relapsing-remitting disease. Isolation of CD8+ and CD4+ T cells was performed negatively, whereas enrichment of TEMRA cells was done by FACS. RNA, at roughly 0.45 to 1 ug, was reverse transcribed with random hexamers. Multiplex immunoSEQ PCR targeted 54 Vbeta and 13 Jbeta TCR beta segments. TCRdb analysed the immunoSEQ multiplex PCR reads with MiXCR anew, one entry per CDR3 protein. This repertoire shows under 550,000 distinct CDR3 sequences, more than 80% found once; its top ten account for about 0.1%. The sequence was obtained from a human donor with multiple sclerosis. Sequencing input: CD8+ T cells from PBMCs. This rearrangement joins TRBV6-5 to TRBJ2-5; 9 bases align to TRBD2. CDR3 in DNA: TGTGCCAGCAGTTACTCGGGACTAGCCCCGGAGACCCAGTACTTC. It codes for CASSYSGLAPETQYF.